The present TCR beta chain was sequenced within a study of T cells in Graves' hyperthyroidism and ophthalmopathy. Study-level background: Before any treatment, at initial diagnosis, peripheral blood was collected.

RNA transcripts yielded amplified TCR beta CDR3 regions. First-round RT-PCR with HTBI primers amplified the TCR CDR3 region. TCRdb re-called the multiplex PCR reads with MiXCR, one entry per CDR3 protein. This table has fewer than 400,000 distinct CDR3 sequences, about 15% appearing once. V was clipped by 4 bases and J by 5 bases; unmatched bases: 8. Germline V gives CDR1 LNHDA, CDR2 SQIVND (reference sequence). The CDR3 sequence is 15 residues long. This clonotype was counted between two and nine times. The patients, who ranged from 18 to 65 in age, presented with newly diagnosed hyperthyroidism lasting under 2 months.

Sequenced input: blood. The chain employs TRBV19 and TRBJ1-5; 7 nucleotides match TRBD1. The source is a woman aged 18-29 years with Graves' hyperthyroidism that later progressed to Graves' ophthalmopathy. The CDR3 bases are TGTGCCAGTAGTACGTGGGACAGTTTAGATCAGCCCCAGCATTTT. Translation: CASSTWDSLDQPQHF.